This TCR beta chain was captured in a study of cytomegalovirus exposure and HLA in healthy donors. Broader study findings: Most likely, a cluster of highly shared sequence variants arose as a sequencing artifact.

CDR1 is LNHDA and CDR2 is SQIVND in the germline V gene (reference sequence). With 1 base clipped from V and 7 bases from J, the junction kept 8 bases outside the gene matches. The CDR3 runs 15 residues. PCR was performed using 60 Vbeta and 13 Jbeta primers. The method was immunoSEQ multiplex PCR; TCRdb's version includes in-frame clones alone and lacks a portion of them. The sample yields over 100,000 clones, around 64% seen once. This clone showed up just once. Its antigen remains unknown. The chain couples TRBV19 to TRBJ1-2; 8 nucleotides align to TRBD1. This receptor was taken from a man between 25 and 39 years old in good health and CMV-seropositive. Sequencing was carried out using PBMCs. Written as DNA, the CDR3 is TGTGCCAGTAGTATAGGGTCCAGGGGGCTTTTTGGCTACACCTTC. Its translation: CASSIGSRGLFGYTF.